This passage covers 14 T cell receptor beta chains from one sample sequenced in a study of CD8+CD57+ T cells in acquired aplastic anemia. Genomic DNA acted as the template from which TCR beta VDJ combination and CDR3 sequence profiling were carried out. TCRdb passed the reads through MiXCR, listing each CDR3 protein once. This table holds 150,000 to 200,000 distinct CDR3 sequences, 50% to 75% found once. The sequenced sample was sorted CD4+, CD8+, or CD8+CD57+ T cells (not recorded which) from PBMCs. Every receptor here comes from a human donor in good health.

The chain couples TRBV5-1 to TRBJ1-5; possible D gene TRBD1, 5 bases. Germline values: CDR1 SGHRS, CDR2 YFSETQ. V lost 8 bases and J 0 bases, leaving 12 bases between the germline ends. The CDR3 has 14 amino acids. The CDR3 coding sequence is TGCGCCAGTTCCACAGGAAATAGCAATCAGCCCCAGCATTTT. It codes for CASSTGNSNQPQHF.

The CDR3 region has the DNA TGCGCCAGCAGCTGGGGGGACAGCTCTGGGGCCAACGTCCTGACTTTC. Its protein is CASSWGDSSGANVLTF. This chain uses TRBV5-1 with TRBJ2-6, with D perhaps TRBD1 (7 bases). Per the germline V gene, CDR1 is SGHRS and CDR2 is YFSETQ. The V end was cut by 3 bases, the J end by 0 bases, with 10 bases between. This CDR3 has 16 amino acids. Full variable domain (outside the CDR3, taken from reference TRBV5-1 and TRBJ2-6): KAGVTQTPRYLIKTRGQQVTLSCSPISGHRSVSWYQQTPGQGLQFLFEYFSETQRNKGNFPGRFSGRQFSNSRSEMNVSTLELGDSALYLCASSWGDSSGANVLTFGAGSRLTVL.

A few counts support this clonotype. V and J are TRBV20-1 and TRBJ2-7; D is undetermined. Trimming cost V 3 bases and J 2 bases, with 8 bases left between them. The CDR3 runs 12 residues. Germline V gives CDR1 DFQATT, CDR2 SNEGSKA (reference sequence). This CDR3 reads CSARTVTYEQYF. CDR3 nucleotides: TGCAGTGCTAGGACCGTCACCTACGAGCAGTACTTC.

This sequence joins TRBV7-9 and TRBJ2-1, with 8 bases fitting TRBD2. CDR1 is SEHNR, CDR2 FQNEAQ, per germline (reference sequence). The CDR3 loop spans 15 amino acids. Trimming took 2 bases from V and 9 from J; bases not matched to a gene: 9. The CDR3 bases are TGTGCCAGCAGCTTAATGGCGGGGGGATCTGTTGAGCAGTTCTTC. It translates to CASSLMAGGSVEQFF.

CDR3 loop: CASSFRGRAEVKPQHF. The CDR3 DNA sequence: TGTGCCAGCAGCTTCAGAGGGAGGGCCGAGGTAAAGCCCCAGCATTTT. This chain uses TRBV7-8 with TRBJ1-5; D gene unclear. The germline V and J ends were trimmed by 3 bases and 8 bases, with 20 bases remaining between them. Germline-derived CDR1 and CDR2 are SGHVS and FQNEAQ. The CDR3 extends over 16 amino acids.

This clonotype showed up many times. For the CDR3, the DNA is TGTGCCAGCAGTGACAGAGGGAACACTGAAGCTTTCTTT. Encoded protein: CASSDRGNTEAFF. J is TRBJ1-1 and V is TRBV2, with D hard to call. The V and J ends lost 3 bases and 1 base respectively, with 6 bases between them. The CDR3 is made up of 13 amino acids. Germline V gives CDR1 SNHLY, CDR2 FYNNEI.

This clonotype came up once. The germline gene is not matched at one end of the junction; a read error may be the cause. The CDR3 region is CASSLRTDREKLFF. CDR3 sequence (DNA): TGTGCCAGCAGCTTAAGGACGGATAGAGAAAAACTGTTTTTT. This sequence joins TRBV5-1 and TRBJ1-4, with unresolved D. Germline-derived CDR1 and CDR2 are SGHRS and YFSETQ. There are 14 residues in the CDR3. Looking up the rest from reference TRBV5-1 and TRBJ1-4 gives the full variable domain: KAGVTQTPRYLIKTRGQQVTLSCSPISGHRSVSWYQQTPGQGLQFLFEYFSETQRNKGNFPGRFSGRQFSNSRSEMNVSTLELGDSALYLCASSLRTDREKLFFGSGTQLSVL.

V gene TRBV7-3 combines with J gene TRBJ2-1; the match to TRBD2 covers 14 bases. CDR3 length: 16 residues. From germline, CDR1 is SGHTA and CDR2 FQGTGA. With 6 bases clipped from V and 6 bases from J, the junction kept 7 bases outside the gene matches. CDR3 amino acids: CASSPEGLAGANEQFF. The CDR3 bases are TGTGCCAGCAGTCCCGAGGGACTAGCGGGAGCCAATGAGCAGTTCTTC.

For this clonotype: A read error may produce the germline difference seen at one junction end. The chain uses TRBV7-9 and TRBJ1-4; no firm D call. The CDR3 is made up of 15 amino acids. CDR1 is SEHNR and CDR2 is FQNEAQ in the germline V gene (reference sequence). CDR3 nucleotide sequence: TGTGCCAGCAGCTTAGCTGGCCAGACTAATGAAGAACTGGTTTTT. Translating gives CASSLAGQTNEELVF. Drawing the rest from reference TRBV7-9 and TRBJ1-4, the complete variable domain is DTGVSQNPRHKITKRGQNVTFRCDPISEHNRLYWYRQTLGQGPEFLTYFQNEAQLEKSRLLSDRFSAERPKGSFSTLEIQRTEQGDSAMYLCASSLAGQTNEELVFGSGTQLSVL.

This clonotype was seen many times. The chain is built from TRBV4-1 and TRBJ2-6; either TRBD1 or TRBD2 may fit D (5 bases each). The CDR3 is 18 residues long. V shed 3 bases and J shed 2 bases, with 17 bases lying between them. The V gene's germline CDR1 is MGHRA and CDR2 YSYEKL. The CDR3 DNA sequence: TGCGCCAGCAGCCAGAACTTTCAGGTGGGGGCTGGGGCCAACGTCCTGACTTTC. Translation: CASSQNFQVGAGANVLTF.

As regards this clonotype: Possible read error: a much larger clone is one base away. This sequence joins TRBV5-6 and TRBJ2-7; no reliable D call. Germline V gene sequence: CDR1 SGHDT, CDR2 YYEEEE. The CDR3 is 12 residues long. Written as DNA, the CDR3 is TGTGCCAGCAGTTTATCGGGCCACGAGCTGTACTTC. Translation: CASSLSGHELYF.

The V gene is TRBV7-3, the J gene TRBJ2-1; D is undetermined. CDR1 SGHTA and CDR2 FQGTGA come from the germline V gene. The CDR3 is 12 residues long. V gave up 3 bases and J gave up 8 bases, with 8 bases separating them. CDR3 loop: CASSLSKYEQFF. In DNA form, the CDR3 reads TGTGCCAGCAGCTTGTCGAAGTATGAGCAGTTCTTC.

This chain joins TRBV19 and TRBJ2-5; D may be TRBD2 (6 bases). CDR1 is LNHDA and CDR2 is SQIVND in the germline V gene (reference sequence). The CDR3 contains 14 residues. The germline V and J ends were trimmed by 5 bases and 1 base, with 11 bases remaining between them. CDR3 sequence: CASSDLEGQETQYF. The CDR3 DNA is TGTGCCAGTAGTGACCTGGAGGGCCAAGAGACCCAGTACTTC.

The chain uses TRBV30 and TRBJ2-3; D is unclear. CDR1 GTSNPN and CDR2 SVGIG come from the germline V gene (reference sequence). Between the trimmed V and J ends, which lost 3 bases and 2 bases, there was a span of 3 bases. This CDR3 has 11 amino acids. CDR3 nucleotide sequence: TGTGCCTGGAGGTACACAGATACGCAGTATTTT. Translating it yields CAWRYTDTQYF.